Listed here is a single T cell receptor (beta chain). V lost 3 bases and J 5 bases, leaving 12 bases between the germline ends. The CDR3 extends over 13 amino acids. Germline CDR1 reads SGHKS; CDR2 reads YYEKEE (reference sequence). This record belongs to a study of blood T cell repertoires in COVID-19. Study in general: There were acute and convalescent COVID-19 samples, and they came from the United States, Italy and Spain.

Clones were sequenced by immunoSEQ multiplex PCR, and TCRdb holds only the in-frame ones, with some missing. The sample contains roughly 390,000 clones, about 87% of which appear only once. The TCR sequence derives from a woman aged 30 to 39 with COVID-19, enrolled during active disease. Source material: peripheral blood. The gene calls are TRBV5-5 and TRBJ2-7; possibly TRBD2 for D (5 bases). CDR3 sequence (DNA): TGTGCCAGCAGCTCATCAGAGGGAGACGAGCAGTACTTC. This codes for CASSSSEGDEQYF.